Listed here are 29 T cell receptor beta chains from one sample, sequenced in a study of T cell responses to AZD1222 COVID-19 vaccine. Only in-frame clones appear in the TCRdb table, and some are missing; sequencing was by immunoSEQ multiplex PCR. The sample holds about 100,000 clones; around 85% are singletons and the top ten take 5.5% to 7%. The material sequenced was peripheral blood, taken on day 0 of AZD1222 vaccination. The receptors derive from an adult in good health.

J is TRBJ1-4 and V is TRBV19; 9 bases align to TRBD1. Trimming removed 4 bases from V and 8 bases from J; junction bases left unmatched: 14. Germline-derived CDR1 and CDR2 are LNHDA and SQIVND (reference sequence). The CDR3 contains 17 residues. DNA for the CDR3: TGTGCCAGTAGTAATAACCTCCGACAGGGGGTTTGGGAAAAACTGTTTTTT. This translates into CASSNNLRQGVWEKLFF.

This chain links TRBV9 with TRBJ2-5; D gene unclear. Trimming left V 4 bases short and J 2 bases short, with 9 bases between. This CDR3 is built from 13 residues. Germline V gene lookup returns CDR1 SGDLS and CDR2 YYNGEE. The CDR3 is CASSLGSQETQYF. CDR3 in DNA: TGTGCCAGCAGCTTGGGAAGTCAAGAGACCCAGTACTTC.

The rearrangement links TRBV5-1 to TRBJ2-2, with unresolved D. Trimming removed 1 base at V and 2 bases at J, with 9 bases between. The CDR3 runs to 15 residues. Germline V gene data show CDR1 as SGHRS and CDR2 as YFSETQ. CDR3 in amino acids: CASSLPTPNTGELFF. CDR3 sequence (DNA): TGCGCCAGCAGCTTGCCTACTCCTAACACCGGGGAGCTGTTTTTT.

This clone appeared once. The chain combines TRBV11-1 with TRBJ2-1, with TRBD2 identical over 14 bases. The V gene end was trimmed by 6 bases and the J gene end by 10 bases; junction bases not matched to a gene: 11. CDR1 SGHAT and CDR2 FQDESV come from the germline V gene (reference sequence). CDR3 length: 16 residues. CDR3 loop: CASRPPGLAGAGEQFF. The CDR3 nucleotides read TGTGCCAGCAGACCGCCGGGACTAGCGGGAGCTGGCGAGCAGTTCTTC.

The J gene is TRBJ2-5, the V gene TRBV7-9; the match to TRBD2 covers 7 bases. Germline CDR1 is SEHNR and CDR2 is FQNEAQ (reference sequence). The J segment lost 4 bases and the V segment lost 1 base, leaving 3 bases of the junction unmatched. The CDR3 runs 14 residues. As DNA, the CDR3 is TGTGCCAGCAGCTTAGTTGGGGAGGGAGAGACCCAGTACTTC. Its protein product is CASSLVGEGETQYF.

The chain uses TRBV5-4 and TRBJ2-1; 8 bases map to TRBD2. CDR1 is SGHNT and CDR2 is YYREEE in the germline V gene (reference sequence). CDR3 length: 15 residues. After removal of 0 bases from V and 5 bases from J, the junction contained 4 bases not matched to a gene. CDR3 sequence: CASSLAGGGNNEQFF. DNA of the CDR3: TGTGCCAGCAGCTTGGCCGGGGGGGGCAACAATGAGCAGTTCTTC.

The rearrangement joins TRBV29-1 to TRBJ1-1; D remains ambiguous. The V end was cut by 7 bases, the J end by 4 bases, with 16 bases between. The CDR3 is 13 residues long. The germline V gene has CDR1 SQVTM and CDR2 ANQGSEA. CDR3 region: CSAYGEYGTEAFF. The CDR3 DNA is TGCAGCGCCTACGGTGAGTACGGCACTGAAGCTTTCTTT.

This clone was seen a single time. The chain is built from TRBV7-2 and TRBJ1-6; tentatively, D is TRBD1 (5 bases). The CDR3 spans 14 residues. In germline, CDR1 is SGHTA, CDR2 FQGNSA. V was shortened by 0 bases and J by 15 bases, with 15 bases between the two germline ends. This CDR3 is CASSLADNPADLHF. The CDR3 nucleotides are TGTGCCAGCAGCTTAGCGGACAACCCGGCCGACCTCCACTTT.

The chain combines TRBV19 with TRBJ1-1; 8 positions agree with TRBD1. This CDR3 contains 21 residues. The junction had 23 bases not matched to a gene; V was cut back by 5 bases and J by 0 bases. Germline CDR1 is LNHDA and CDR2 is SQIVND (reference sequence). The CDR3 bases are TGTGCCAGTAGTCCTAGGACAGGGTGGGGGGCCAACAGGCCCATGAACACTGAAGCTTTCTTT. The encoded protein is CASSPRTGWGANRPMNTEAFF.

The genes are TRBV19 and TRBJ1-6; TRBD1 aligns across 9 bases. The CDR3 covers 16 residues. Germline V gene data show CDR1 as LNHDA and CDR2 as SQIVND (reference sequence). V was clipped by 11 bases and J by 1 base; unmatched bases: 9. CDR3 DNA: TGTGCCGGAAAGGGACAGGGAGGTTCCTATAATTCACCCCTCCACTTT. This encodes CAGKGQGGSYNSPLHF.

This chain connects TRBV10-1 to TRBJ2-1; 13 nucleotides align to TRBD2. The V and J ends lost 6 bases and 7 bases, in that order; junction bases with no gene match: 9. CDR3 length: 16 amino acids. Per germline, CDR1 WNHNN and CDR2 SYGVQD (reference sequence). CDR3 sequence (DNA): TGCGCCAGCAGACCCACCGGGACTAGCGGGATTAATGAGCAGTTCTTC. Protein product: CASRPTGTSGINEQFF.

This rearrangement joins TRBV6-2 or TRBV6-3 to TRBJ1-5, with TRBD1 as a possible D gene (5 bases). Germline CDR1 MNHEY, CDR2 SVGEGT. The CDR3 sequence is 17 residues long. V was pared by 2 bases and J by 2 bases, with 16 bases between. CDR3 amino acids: CASSYTLRDGGNQPQHF. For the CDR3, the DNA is TGTGCCAGCAGTTACACCCTCCGGGACGGAGGCAATCAGCCCCAGCATTTT.

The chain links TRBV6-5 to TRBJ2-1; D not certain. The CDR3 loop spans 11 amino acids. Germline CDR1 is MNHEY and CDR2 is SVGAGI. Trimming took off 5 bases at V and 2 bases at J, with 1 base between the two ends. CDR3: CASSTYNEQFF. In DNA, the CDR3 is TGTGCCAGCAGTACCTACAATGAGCAGTTCTTC.

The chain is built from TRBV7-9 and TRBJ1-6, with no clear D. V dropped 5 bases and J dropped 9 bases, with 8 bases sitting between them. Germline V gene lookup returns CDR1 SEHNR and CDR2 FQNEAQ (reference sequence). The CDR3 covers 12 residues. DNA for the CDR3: TGTGCCAGCAGCCCAGACCGTTCACCCCTCCACTTT. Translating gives CASSPDRSPLHF.

The CDR3 loop is CARHNGTGPTLSTGELFF. The CDR3 region has the DNA TGTGCCAGGCACAACGGGACAGGGCCGACCTTATCCACCGGGGAGCTGTTTTTT. The J gene is TRBJ2-2, the V gene TRBV21-1; the D call TRBD1 from the table was never checked on the DNA. TRBV21-1 counts as a pseudogene. CDR3 size: 18 residues.

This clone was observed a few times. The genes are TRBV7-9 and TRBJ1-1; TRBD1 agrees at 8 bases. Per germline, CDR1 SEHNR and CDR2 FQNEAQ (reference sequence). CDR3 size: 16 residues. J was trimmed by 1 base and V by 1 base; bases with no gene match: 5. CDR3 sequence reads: CASSLDRGLRNTEAFF. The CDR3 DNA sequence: TGTGCCAGCAGCTTAGACAGGGGGTTGAGGAACACTGAAGCTTTCTTT.

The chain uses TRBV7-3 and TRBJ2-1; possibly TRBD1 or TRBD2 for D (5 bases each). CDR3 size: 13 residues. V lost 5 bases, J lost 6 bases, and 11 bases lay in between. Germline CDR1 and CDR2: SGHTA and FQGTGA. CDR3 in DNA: TGTGCCAGCAGCCCCGGGACCCTCAATGAGCAGTTCTTC. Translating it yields CASSPGTLNEQFF.

CDR3 nucleotides: TGTGCCAGCAGTGTAGGGGGGAGCTCCTACGAGCAGTACTTC. Encoded protein: CASSVGGSSYEQYF. The chain combines TRBV27 with TRBJ2-7; D is possibly TRBD1 or TRBD2 (6 bases each). Germline V CDR1 and CDR2: MNHEY, SMNVEV (reference sequence). The V end lost 5 bases, the J end lost 0 bases, and 11 bases lay between the germline ends. The CDR3 length is 14 residues.

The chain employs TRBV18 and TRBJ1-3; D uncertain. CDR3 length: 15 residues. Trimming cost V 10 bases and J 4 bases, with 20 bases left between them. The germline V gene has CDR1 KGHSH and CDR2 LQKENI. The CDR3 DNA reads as TGTGCCACCCCGAAGAGGCAGTCGGACGGAAACACCATATATTTT. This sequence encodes CATPKRQSDGNTIYF.

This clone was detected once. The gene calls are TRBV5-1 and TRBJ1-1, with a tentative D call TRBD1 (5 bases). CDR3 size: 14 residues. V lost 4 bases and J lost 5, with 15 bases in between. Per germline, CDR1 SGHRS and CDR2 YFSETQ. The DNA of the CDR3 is TGCGCCAGCAGCCCTCTATCCGGGGGGACTGAAGCTTTCTTT. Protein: CASSPLSGGTEAFF. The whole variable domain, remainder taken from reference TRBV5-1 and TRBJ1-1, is KAGVTQTPRYLIKTRGQQVTLSCSPISGHRSVSWYQQTPGQGLQFLFEYFSETQRNKGNFPGRFSGRQFSNSRSEMNVSTLELGDSALYLCASSPLSGGTEAFFGQGTRLTVV.

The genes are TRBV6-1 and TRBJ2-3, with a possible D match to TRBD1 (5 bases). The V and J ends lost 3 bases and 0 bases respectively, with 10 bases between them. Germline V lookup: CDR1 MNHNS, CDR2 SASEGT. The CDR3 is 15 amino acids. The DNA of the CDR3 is TGTGCCAGCAGTGACGTACAGGCTAGCACAGATACGCAGTATTTT. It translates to CASSDVQASTDTQYF.

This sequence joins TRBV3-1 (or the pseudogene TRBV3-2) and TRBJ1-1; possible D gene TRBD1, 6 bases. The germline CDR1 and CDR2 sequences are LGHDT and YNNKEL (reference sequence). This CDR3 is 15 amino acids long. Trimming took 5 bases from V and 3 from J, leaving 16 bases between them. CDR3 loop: CASSTQKTGYTEAFF. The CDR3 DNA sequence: TGTGCCAGCAGCACCCAAAAAACAGGGTACACTGAAGCTTTCTTT.

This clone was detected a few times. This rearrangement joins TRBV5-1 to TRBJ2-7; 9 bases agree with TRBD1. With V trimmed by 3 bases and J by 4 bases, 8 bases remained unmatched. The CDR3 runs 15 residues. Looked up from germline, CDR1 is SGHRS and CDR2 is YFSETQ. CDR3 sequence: CASSYSGTGIYEQYF. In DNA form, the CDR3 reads TGCGCCAGCAGCTACTCCGGGACAGGGATATACGAGCAGTACTTC.

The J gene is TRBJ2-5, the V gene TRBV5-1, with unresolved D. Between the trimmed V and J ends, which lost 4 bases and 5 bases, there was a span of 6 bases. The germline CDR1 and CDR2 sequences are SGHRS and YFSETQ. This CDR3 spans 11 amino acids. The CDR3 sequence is CASSATETQYF. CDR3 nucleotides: TGCGCCAGCAGCGCGACTGAGACCCAGTACTTC.

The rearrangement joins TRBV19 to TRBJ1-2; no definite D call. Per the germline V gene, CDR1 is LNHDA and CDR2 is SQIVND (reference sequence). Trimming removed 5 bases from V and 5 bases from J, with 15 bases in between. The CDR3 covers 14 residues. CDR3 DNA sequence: TGTGCCAGTAGTCCCGGACCGTATCCTTATGGCTACACCTTC. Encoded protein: CASSPGPYPYGYTF.

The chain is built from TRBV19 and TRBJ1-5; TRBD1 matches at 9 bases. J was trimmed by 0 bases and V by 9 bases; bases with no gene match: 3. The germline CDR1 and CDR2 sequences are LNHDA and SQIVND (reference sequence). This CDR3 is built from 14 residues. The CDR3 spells CASQTGGSNQPQHF. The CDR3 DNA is TGTGCCAGCCAGACAGGGGGTAGCAATCAGCCCCAGCATTTT.

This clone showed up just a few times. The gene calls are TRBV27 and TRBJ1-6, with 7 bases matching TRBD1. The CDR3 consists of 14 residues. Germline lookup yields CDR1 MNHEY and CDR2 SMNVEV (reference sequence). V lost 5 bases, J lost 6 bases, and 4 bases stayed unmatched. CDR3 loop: CASSSGTANSPLHF. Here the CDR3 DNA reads TGTGCCAGCAGTAGCGGGACAGCTAATTCACCCCTCCACTTT.

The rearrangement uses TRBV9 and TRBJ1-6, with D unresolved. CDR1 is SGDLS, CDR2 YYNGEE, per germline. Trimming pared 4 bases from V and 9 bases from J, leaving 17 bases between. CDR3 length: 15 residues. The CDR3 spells CASSSGSGIGSPLHF. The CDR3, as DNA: TGTGCCAGCAGCTCCGGGTCGGGTATTGGTTCACCCCTCCACTTT.

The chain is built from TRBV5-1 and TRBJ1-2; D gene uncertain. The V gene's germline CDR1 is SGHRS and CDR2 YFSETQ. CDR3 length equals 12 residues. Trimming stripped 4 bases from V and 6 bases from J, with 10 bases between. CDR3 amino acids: CASSVDENGYTF. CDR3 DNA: TGCGCCAGCAGCGTTGACGAGAATGGCTACACCTTC.